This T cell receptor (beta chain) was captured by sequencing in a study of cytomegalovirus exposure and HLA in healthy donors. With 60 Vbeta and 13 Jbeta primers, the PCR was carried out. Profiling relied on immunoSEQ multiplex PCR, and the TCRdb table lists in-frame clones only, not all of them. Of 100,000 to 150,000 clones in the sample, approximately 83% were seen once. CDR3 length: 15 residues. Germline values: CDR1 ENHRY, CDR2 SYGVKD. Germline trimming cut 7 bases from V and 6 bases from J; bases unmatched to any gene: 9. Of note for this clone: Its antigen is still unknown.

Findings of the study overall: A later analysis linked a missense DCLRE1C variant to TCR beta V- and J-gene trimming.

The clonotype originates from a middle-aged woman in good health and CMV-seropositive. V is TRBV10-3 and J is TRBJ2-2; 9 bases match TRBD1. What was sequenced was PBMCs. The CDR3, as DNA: TGTGCCATCACCCCGAACAGGGGGCCCCCCGGGGAGCTGTTTTTT. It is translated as CAITPNRGPPGELFF.